This TCR beta chain was sequenced in a study of shared clonotypes between healthy human individuals. The CDR3 is 13 amino acids. Trimming removed 1 base at V and 14 bases at J, with 14 bases between. Per germline, CDR1 MNHEY and CDR2 SVGAGI. Division of CD4+ cells produced a CD45RA+ naive subset and a CD45RA-negative memory subset. Profiled with immunoSEQ multiplex PCR; TCRdb holds only in-frame clones, not every one. The sample lists 850,000 to 1,200,000 clones, under 80% occurring once. The material sequenced was memory CD4+ T cells sorted from blood. Noted subset: CD45RA-negative fraction. The clonotype was recovered from a man between 18 and 35 years old in good health. V and J are TRBV6-5 and TRBJ1-4; the D gene is possibly TRBD1 (6 bases). The CDR3 DNA follows: TGTGCCAGCAGTTACTTGGGGGGCGGTTCCCTGTTTTTT. Protein product: CASSYLGGGSLFF.